This T cell receptor (beta chain) was captured in a study of T-cell memory formation after mild COVID-19. Trimming stripped 4 bases from V and 6 bases from J, with 12 bases between. Per the germline V gene, CDR1 is LGHDT and CDR2 is YNNKEL (reference sequence). CDR3 length: 14 residues. This clonotype appeared a few times. 5'RACE with constant-segment primers yielded barcoded, UMI-tagged TCR alpha and TCR beta cDNA libraries. TCRdb called the 5' RACE reads again in MiXCR, with one record for every CDR3 protein. The data show about 540,000 distinct CDR3 sequences, about a fifth seen once. Sequencing was carried out using PBMCs or a T cell subset sorted from them (not recorded which). The receptor's source is an adult woman who had mild COVID-19 (a few samples of this study predate the infection). Cell type and time point are not known. This rearrangement joins TRBV3-1 to TRBJ2-2; D not certain. This chain's CDR3 is CASSPAWRPGELFF. DNA for the CDR3: TGTGCCAGCAGCCCCGCCTGGCGGCCCGGGGAGCTGTTTTTT.